This is a list of T cell receptor beta chains from one sample in a study of blood T cell repertoires in COVID-19. Sequencing used immunoSEQ multiplex PCR; TCRdb keeps in-frame clones, though not all of them. Counted here are 150,000 to 200,000 clones, 80% to 90% occurring once; the ten biggest clones make up roughly 15%. The source material was peripheral blood. The source is a woman in her 70s with COVID-19, enrolled during active disease. Both conserved end residues are part of each CDR3. The D gene is left open where the match is weak. Clone size is not always given. Where it is, it says once, few, many or a class for expanded clones.

d_call	clone_size	j_call	v_call	cdr3_aa	cdr3_nt
NA	NA	TRBJ1-1	TRBV6-1	CASSEPGSRLMNTEAFF	TGTGCCAGCAGTGAACCCGGGTCCCGCTTAATGAACACTGAAGCTTTCTTT
NA	once	TRBJ2-7	TRBV6-5	CASSYSSTYEQYF	TGTGCCAGCAGTTACTCTTCCACCTACGAGCAGTACTTC
NA	NA	TRBJ1-1	TRBV6-2/TRBV6-3	CASSYYIVAEAFF	TGTGCCAGCAGTTACTACATTGTGGCTGAAGCTTTCTTT
TRBD2	NA	TRBJ2-3	TRBV20-1	CSASLAGGRTQYF	TGCAGTGCTAGTTTAGCGGGGGGGAGGACGCAGTATTTT
NA	NA	TRBJ2-1	TRBV4-1	CASSLDLSSYNEQFF	TGCGCCAGCAGCCTAGACTTGAGCTCCTACAATGAGCAGTTCTTC
TRBD1	NA	TRBJ1-1	TRBV9	CASSGRTGAFF	TGTGCCAGCAGCGGAAGGACAGGAGCTTTCTTT
NA	NA	TRBJ1-2	TRBV28	CASSQPDRNYGYTF	TGTGCCAGCAGTCAACCCGACAGAAACTATGGCTACACCTTC
NA	NA	TRBJ1-4	TRBV4-1	CASSQGGTVVNEKLFF	TGCGCCAGCAGCCAGGGGGGGACGGTCGTTAATGAAAAACTGTTTTTT
NA	NA	TRBJ1-2	TRBV28	CASSLLGRRRTF	TGTGCCAGCAGTTTATTAGGACGCCGGAGGACCTTC
TRBD2	few	TRBJ2-1	TRBV25-1	CASSERASGRVEQFF	TGTGCCAGCAGTGAACGCGCCAGCGGGAGGGTCGAGCAGTTCTTC
TRBD2	NA	TRBJ2-2	TRBV4-1	CASSPIFAGGATGELFF	TGCGCCAGCAGCCCCATTTTTGCGGGGGGCGCCACCGGGGAGCTGTTTTTT
NA	NA	TRBJ1-1	TRBV2	CASIKDLNTEAFF	TGTGCCAGCATTAAGGACTTGAACACTGAAGCTTTCTTT
TRBD1	NA	TRBJ2-5	TRBV28	CASSLSWDRGMETQYF	TGTGCCAGCAGTTTAAGTTGGGACAGGGGGATGGAGACCCAGTACTTC
NA	NA	TRBJ1-6	TRBV5-5	CASSFARGQGSPLHF	TGTGCCAGCAGCTTCGCCAGGGGACAAGGATCACCCCTCCACTTT
TRBD2	NA	TRBJ2-5	TRBV7-3	CASSLTGSGVGETQYF	TGTGCCAGCAGCTTAACCGGGAGCGGGGTCGGAGAGACCCAGTACTTC
TRBD1	NA	TRBJ1-1	TRBV10-3	CAIRGTGDTEAFF	TGTGCCATCAGAGGAACAGGGGACACTGAAGCTTTCTTT
NA	NA	TRBJ1-2	TRBV25-1	CASSPGERYGYTF	TGTGCCAGCAGCCCCGGGGAGCGCTATGGCTACACCTTC
TRBD1	NA	TRBJ2-1	TRBV6-1	CASSSDRGSYNEQFF	TGTGCCAGCAGTTCGGACAGGGGCTCCTACAATGAGCAGTTCTTC
NA	NA	TRBJ2-5	TRBV28	CASSLRSQETQYF	TGTGCCAGCAGTTTACGCAGCCAAGAGACCCAGTACTTC
NA	NA	TRBJ2-7	TRBV9	CASDGGSYEQYF	TGTGCCAGCGATGGCGGCTCCTACGAGCAGTACTTC
TRBD2	NA	TRBJ2-5	TRBV7-7	CASSLGLAGGETQYF	TGTGCTAGCAGCTTAGGCCTAGCGGGAGGAGAGACCCAGTACTTC
TRBD1	NA	TRBJ1-3	TRBV28	CASSPGDRGNTIYF	TGTGCCAGCAGTCCTGGGGACAGGGGAAACACCATATATTTT
TRBD1	NA	TRBJ1-2	TRBV10-1	CASSAGTGVSLYGYTF	TGCGCCAGCAGCGCCGGGACAGGGGTCTCCCTATATGGCTACACCTTC
NA	NA	TRBJ1-1	TRBV5-8	CASSLHGGIEAFF	TGTGCCAGCAGCTTGCATGGGGGGATTGAAGCTTTCTTT
TRBD2	NA	TRBJ2-2	TRBV28	CASSSLHPSGPNTGELFF	TGTGCCAGCAGTTCCCTCCATCCTAGCGGGCCGAACACCGGGGAGCTGTTTTTT
TRBD2	NA	TRBJ2-3	TRBV6-5	CASSYGASGGADTQYF	TGTGCCAGCAGTTACGGGGCTAGCGGGGGGGCTGATACGCAGTATTTT
NA	NA	TRBJ1-3	TRBV9	CASNQGPGNTIYF	TGTGCCAGCAACCAGGGGCCGGGAAACACCATATATTTT
NA	NA	TRBJ2-3	TRBV24-1	CATRDGGASTDTQYF	TGTGCCACCCGAGACGGGGGAGCTAGCACAGATACGCAGTATTTT